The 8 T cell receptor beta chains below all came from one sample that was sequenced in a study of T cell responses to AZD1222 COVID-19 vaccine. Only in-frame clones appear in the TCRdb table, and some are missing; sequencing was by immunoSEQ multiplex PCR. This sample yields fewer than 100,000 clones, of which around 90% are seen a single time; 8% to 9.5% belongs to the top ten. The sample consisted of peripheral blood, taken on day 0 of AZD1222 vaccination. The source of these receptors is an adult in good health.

The CDR3 DNA reads as TGTGCCAGCAGCGTAGGGACAGGGATTGCAACTAATGAAAAACTGTTTTTT. This encodes CASSVGTGIATNEKLFF. The V call is TRBV9, the J call TRBJ1-4; 8 bases agree with TRBD1. This CDR3 is built from 17 residues. The J segment lost 0 bases and the V segment lost 0 bases, leaving 4 bases of the junction unmatched. Germline CDR1 reads SGDLS; CDR2 reads YYNGEE.

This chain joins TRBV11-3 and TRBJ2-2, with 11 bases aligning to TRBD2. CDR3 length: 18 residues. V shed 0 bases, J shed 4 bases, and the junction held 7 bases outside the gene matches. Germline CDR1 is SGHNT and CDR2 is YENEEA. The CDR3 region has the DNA TGTGCCAGCAGCTTAGAATCCCTAGCGGGGGGTTCCACCGGGGAGCTGTTTTTT. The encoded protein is CASSLESLAGGSTGELFF.

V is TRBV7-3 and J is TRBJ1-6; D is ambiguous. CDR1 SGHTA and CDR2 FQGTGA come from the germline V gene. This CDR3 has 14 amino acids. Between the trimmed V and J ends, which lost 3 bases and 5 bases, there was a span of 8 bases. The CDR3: CASSFAGDNSPLHF. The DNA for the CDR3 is TGTGCCAGCAGCTTCGCCGGGGATAATTCACCCCTCCACTTT.

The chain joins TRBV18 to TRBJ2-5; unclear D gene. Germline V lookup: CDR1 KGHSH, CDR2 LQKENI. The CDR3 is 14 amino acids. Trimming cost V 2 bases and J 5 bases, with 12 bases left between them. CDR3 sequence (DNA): TGTGCCAGCTCACCAAACGCCGGGTACGAGACCCAGTACTTC. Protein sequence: CASSPNAGYETQYF.

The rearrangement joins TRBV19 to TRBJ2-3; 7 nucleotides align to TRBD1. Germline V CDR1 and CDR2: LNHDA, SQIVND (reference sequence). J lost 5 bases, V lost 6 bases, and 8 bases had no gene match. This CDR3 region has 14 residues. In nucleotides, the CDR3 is TGTGCCAGTAGCCCGGGACAGACGATAGATACGCAGTATTTT. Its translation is CASSPGQTIDTQYF.

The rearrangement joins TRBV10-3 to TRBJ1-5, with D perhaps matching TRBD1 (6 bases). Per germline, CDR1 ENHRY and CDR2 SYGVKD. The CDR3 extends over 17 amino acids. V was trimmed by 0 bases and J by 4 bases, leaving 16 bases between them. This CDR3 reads CAISESAQDTGNQPQHF. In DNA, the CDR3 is TGTGCCATCAGTGAGTCCGCCCAGGACACAGGGAATCAGCCCCAGCATTTT.

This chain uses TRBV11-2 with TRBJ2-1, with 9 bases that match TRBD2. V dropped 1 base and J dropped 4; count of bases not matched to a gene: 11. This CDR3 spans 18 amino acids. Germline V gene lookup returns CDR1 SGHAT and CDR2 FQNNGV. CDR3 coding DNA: TGTGCCAGCAGCTTAGGAGGTTGGGGCGGGGGGGATTACAATGAGCAGTTCTTC. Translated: CASSLGGWGGGDYNEQFF.

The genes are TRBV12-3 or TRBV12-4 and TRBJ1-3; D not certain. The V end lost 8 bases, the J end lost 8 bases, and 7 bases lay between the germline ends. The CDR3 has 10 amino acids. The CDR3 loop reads CASSGYTIYF. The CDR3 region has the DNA TGTGCCAGCTCCGGGTACACCATATATTTT.